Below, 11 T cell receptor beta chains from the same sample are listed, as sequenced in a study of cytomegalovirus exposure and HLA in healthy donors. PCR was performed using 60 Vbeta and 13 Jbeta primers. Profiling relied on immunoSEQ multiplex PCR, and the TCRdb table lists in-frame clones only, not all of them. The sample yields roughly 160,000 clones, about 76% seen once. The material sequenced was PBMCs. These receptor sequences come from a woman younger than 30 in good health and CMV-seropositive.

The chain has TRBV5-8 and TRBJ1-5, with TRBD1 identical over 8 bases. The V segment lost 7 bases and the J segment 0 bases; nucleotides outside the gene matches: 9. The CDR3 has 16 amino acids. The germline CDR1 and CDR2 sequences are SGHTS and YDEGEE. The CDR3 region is CASSDRVGYSNQPQHF. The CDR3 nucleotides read TGTGCCAGCTCGGACAGGGTTGGGTATAGCAATCAGCCCCAGCATTTT.

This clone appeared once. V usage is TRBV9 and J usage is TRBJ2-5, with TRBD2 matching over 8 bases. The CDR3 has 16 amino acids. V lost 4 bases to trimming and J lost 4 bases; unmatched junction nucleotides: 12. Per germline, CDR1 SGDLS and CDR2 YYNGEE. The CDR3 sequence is CASSISGAGYRETQYF. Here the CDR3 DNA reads TGTGCCAGCAGCATTAGCGGGGCCGGTTATCGAGAGACCCAGTACTTC. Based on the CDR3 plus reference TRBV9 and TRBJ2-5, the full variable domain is DSGVTQTPKHLITATGQRVTLRCSPRSGDLSVYWYQQSLDQGLQFLIQYYNGEERAKGNILERFSAQQFPDLHSELNLSSLELGDSALYFCASSISGAGYRETQYFGPGTRLLVL.

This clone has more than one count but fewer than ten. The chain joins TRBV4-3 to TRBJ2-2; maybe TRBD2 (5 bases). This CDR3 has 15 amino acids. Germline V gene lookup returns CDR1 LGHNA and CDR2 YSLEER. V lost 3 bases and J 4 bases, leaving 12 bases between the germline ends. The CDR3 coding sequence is TGCGCCAGCAGCCATAGCGCCCCTACCACCGGGGAGCTGTTTTTT. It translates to CASSHSAPTTGELFF.

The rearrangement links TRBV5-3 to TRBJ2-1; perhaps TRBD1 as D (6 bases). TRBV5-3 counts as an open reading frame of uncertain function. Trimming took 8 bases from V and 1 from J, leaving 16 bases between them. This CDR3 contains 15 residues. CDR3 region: CASGKTGTSYNEQFF. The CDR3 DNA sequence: TGTGCCAGCGGTAAAACAGGGACGTCCTACAATGAGCAGTTCTTC.

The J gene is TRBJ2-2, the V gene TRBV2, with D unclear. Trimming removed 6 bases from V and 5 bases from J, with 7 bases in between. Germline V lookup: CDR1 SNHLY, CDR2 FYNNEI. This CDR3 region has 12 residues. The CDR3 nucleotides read TGTGCCAGCAGGGTTAGAACCGGGGAGCTGTTTTTT. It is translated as CASRVRTGELFF.

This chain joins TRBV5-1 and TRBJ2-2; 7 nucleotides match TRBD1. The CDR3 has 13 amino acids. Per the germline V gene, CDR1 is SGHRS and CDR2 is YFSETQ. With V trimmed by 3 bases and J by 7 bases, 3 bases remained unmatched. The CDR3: CASSSGQLGELFF. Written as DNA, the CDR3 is TGCGCCAGCAGCTCGGGACAGCTCGGGGAGCTGTTTTTT.

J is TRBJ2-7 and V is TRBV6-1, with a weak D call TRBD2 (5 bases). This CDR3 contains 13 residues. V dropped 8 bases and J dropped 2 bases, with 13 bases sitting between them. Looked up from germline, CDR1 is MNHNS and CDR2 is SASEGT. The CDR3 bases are TGTGCCAGCTACGCTAGGGAGACCTACGAGCAGTACTTC. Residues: CASYARETYEQYF.

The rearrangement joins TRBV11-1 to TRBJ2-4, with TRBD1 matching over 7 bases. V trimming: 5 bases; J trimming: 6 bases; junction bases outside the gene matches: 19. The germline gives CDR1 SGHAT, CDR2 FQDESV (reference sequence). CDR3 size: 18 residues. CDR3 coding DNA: TGTGCCAGCAGCAAGGCCCCGCAGGGGGTCGCCCATCCAAACATTCAGTACTTC. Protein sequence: CASSKAPQGVAHPNIQYF.

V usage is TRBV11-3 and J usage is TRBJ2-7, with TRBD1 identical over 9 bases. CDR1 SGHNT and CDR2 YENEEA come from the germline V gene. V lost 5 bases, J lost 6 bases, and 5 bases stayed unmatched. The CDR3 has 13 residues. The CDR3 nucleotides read TGTGCCAGCAGCAGGGACAGGGAGGGCGAGCAGTACTTC. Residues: CASSRDREGEQYF.

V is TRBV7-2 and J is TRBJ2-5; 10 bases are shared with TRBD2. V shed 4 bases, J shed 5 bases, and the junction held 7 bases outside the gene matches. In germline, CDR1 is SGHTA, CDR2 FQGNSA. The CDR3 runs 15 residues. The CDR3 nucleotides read TGTGCCAGCAGCTCCGGGACTAGCGATGGGGAGACCCAGTACTTC. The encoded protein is CASSSGTSDGETQYF.

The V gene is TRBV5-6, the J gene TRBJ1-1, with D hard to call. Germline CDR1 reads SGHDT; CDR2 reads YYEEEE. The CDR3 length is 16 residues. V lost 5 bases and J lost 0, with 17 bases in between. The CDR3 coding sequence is TGTGCCAGCAGTTTAGGCGGTAGGAGAGTGAACACTGAAGCTTTCTTT. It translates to CASSLGGRRVNTEAFF.